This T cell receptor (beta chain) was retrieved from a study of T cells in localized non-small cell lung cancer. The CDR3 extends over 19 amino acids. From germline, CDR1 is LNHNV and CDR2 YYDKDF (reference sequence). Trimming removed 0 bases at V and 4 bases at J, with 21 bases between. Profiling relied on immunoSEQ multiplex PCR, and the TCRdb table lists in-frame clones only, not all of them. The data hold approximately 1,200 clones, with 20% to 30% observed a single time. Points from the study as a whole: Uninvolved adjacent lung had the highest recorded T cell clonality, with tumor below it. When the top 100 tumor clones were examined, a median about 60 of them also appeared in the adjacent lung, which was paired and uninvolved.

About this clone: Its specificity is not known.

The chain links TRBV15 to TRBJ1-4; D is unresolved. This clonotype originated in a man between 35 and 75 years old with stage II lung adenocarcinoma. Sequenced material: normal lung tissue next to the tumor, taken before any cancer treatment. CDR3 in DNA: TGTGCCACCAGCAGAGATCTGTCCGGGTCTGGGTCGGGTAATGAAAAACTGTTTTTT. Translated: CATSRDLSGSGSGNEKLFF.